This TCR beta chain was captured in a study of T cells in tumors after PD-1 blockade. Germline-derived CDR1 and CDR2 are MNHEY and SVGEGT. The CDR3 has 13 amino acids. Trimming pared 2 bases from V and 6 bases from J, leaving 7 bases between. The repertoire was sequenced with immunoSEQ multiplex PCR; TCRdb's copy has only in-frame clones and lacks some. The repertoire includes 10,000 to 15,000 clones, around 68% of them detected once, and around a quarter sits in the top ten. J is TRBJ2-2 and V is TRBV6-2 or TRBV6-3, with D uncertain. The TCR originated in a human donor with cutaneous squamous cell carcinoma. The sequencing used tumor tissue, collected before anti-PD-1 treatment. The CDR3 region has the DNA TGTGCCAGCAGTTACGGAGAGGCCGGGGAGCTGTTTTTT. Encoded protein: CASSYGEAGELFF.